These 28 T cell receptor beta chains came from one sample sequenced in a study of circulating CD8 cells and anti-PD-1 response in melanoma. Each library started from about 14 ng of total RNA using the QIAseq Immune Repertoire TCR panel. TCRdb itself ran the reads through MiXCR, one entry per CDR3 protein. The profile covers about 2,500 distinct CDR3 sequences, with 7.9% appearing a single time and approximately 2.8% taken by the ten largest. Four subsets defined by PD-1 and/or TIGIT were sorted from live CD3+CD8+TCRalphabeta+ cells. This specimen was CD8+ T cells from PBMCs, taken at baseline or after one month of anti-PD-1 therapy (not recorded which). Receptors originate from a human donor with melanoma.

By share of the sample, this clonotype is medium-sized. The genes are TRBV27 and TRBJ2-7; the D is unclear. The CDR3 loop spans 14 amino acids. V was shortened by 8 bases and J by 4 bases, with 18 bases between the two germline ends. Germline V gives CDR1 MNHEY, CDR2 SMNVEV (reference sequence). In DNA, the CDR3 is TGTGCCAGCGCCCCCGGGTCGCGCCTATACGAGCAGTACTTC. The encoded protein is CASAPGSRLYEQYF.

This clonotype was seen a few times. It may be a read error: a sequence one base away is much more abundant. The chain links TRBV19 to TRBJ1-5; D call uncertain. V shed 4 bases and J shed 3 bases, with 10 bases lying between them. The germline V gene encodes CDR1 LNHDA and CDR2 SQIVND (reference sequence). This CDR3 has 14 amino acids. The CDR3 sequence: CASSRNSINQPQHF. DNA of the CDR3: TGTGCCAGTAGTAGGAACAGCATCAATCAGCCCCAGCATTTT.

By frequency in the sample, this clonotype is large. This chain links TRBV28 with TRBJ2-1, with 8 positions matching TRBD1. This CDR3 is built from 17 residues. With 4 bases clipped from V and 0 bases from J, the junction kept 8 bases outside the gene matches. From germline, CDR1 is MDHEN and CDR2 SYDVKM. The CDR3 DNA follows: TGTGCCAGCAGTTCTTTGGCCGGGACAGGCTCCTACAATGAGCAGTTCTTC. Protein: CASSSLAGTGSYNEQFF.

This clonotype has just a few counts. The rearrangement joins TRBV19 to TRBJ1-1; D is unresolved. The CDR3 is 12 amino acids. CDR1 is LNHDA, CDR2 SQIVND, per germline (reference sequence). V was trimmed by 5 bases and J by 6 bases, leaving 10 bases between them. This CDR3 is CASSPSAPEAFF. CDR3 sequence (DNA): TGTGCCAGTAGTCCTTCGGCCCCTGAAGCTTTCTTT. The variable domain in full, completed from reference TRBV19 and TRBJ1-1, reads DGGITQSPKYLFRKEGQNVTLSCEQNLNHDAMYWYRQDPGQGLRLIYYSQIVNDFQKGDIAEGYSVSREKKESFPLTVTSAQKNPTAFYLCASSPSAPEAFFGQGTRLTVV.

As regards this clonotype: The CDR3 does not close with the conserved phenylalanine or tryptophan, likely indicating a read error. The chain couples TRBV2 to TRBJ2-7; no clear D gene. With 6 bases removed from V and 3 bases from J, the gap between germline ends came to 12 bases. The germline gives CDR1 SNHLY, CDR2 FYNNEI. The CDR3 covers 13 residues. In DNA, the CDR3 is TGTGCCAGCAGGTCCGGGTCCCTCTACGAGCAGTACTCC. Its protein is CASRSGSLYEQYS.

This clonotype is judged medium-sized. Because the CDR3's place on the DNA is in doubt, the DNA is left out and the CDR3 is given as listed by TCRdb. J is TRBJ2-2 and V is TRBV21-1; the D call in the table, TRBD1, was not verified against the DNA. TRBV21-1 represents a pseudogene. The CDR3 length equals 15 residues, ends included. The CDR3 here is CASSRLQGPAGSCFF.

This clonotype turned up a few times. The CDR3 spells CASSISYNEQFF. CDR3 DNA: TGTGCCAGTAGTATAAGTTACAATGAGCAGTTCTTC. The V call is TRBV19, the J call TRBJ2-1; D call uncertain. Germline-derived CDR1 and CDR2 are LNHDA and SQIVND (reference sequence). The CDR3 has 12 amino acids. Trimming removed 2 bases at V and 4 bases at J, with 3 bases between.

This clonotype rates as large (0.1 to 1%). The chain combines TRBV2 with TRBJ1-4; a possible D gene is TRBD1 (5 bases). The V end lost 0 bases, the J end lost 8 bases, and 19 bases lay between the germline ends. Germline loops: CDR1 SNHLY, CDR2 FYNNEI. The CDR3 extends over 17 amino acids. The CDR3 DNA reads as TGTGCCAGCAGTGAAGCAAGGATCGGAGGGGTAAAAGAAAAACTGTTTTTT. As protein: CASSEARIGGVKEKLFF.

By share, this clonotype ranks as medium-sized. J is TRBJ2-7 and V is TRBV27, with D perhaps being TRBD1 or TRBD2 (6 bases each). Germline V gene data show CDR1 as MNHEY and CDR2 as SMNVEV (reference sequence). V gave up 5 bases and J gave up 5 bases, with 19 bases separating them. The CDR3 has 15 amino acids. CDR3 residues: CASSIGGQGRNEQYF. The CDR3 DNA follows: TGTGCCAGCAGTATAGGGGGTCAGGGGAGGAACGAGCAGTACTTC.

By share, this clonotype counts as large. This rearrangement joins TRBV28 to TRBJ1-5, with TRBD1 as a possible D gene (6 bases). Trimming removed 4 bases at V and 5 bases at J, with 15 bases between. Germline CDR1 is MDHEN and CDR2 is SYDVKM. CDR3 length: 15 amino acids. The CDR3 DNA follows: TGTGCCAGCAGTTACGCAGGGGTCGAAGATCAGCCCCAGCATTTT. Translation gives CASSYAGVEDQPQHF.

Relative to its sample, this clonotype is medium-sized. CDR3 sequence: CASSSPSMGEKLFF. The DNA of the CDR3 is TGTGCCAGCAGTTCTCCGTCGATGGGTGAAAAACTGTTTTTT. The chain carries TRBV6-6 and TRBJ1-4; no definite D call. Trimming took 4 bases from V and 7 from J, leaving 13 bases between them. This CDR3 region has 14 residues. From germline, CDR1 is MNHNY and CDR2 SVGAGI (reference sequence).

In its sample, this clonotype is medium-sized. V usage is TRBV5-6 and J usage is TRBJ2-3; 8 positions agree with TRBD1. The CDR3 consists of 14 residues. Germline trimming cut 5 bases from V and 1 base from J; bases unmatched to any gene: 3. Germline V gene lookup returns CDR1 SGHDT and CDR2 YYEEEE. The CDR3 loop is CASRQGGRTDTQYF. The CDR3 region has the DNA TGTGCCAGCAGACAGGGGGGACGCACAGATACGCAGTATTTT.

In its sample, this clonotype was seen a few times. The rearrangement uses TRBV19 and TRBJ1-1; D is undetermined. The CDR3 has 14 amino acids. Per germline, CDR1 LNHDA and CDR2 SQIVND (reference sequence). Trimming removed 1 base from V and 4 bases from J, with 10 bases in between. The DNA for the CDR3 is TGTGCCAGTAGTATAGGGGAGGAGAGCACTGAAGCTTTCTTT. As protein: CASSIGEESTEAFF.

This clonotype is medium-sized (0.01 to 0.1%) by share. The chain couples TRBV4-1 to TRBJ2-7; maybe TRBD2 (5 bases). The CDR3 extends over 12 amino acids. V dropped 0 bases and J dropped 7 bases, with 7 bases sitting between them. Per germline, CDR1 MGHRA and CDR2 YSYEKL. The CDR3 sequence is CASSQDPGEQYF. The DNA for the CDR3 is TGCGCCAGCAGCCAAGATCCGGGAGAGCAGTACTTC.

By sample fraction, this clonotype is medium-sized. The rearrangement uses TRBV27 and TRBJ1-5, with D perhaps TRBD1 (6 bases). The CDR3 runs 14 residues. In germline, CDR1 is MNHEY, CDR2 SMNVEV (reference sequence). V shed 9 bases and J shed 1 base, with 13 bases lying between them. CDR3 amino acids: CASGTFISNQPQHF. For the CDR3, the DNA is TGTGCCAGTGGGACATTCATCAGCAATCAGCCCCAGCATTTT.

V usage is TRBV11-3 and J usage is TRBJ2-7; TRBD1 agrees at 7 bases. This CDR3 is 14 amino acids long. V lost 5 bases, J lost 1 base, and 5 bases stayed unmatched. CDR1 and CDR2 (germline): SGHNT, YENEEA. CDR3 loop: CASSSTGESYEQYF. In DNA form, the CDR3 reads TGTGCCAGCAGCAGTACAGGGGAGTCCTACGAGCAGTACTTC.

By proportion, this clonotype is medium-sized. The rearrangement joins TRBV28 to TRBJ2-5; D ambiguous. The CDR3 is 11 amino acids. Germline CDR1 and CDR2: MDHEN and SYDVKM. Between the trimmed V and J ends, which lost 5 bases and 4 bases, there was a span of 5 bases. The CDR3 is CASSLIETQYF. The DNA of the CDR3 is TGTGCCAGCAGTCTGATAGAGACCCAGTACTTC.

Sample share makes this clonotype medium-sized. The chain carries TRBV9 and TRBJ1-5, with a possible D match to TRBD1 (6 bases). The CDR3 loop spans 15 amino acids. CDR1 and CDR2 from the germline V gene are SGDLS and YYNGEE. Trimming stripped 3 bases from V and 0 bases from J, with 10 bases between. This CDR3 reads CASSAGQSSNQPQHF. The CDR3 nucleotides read TGTGCCAGCAGCGCAGGACAGTCTAGCAATCAGCCCCAGCATTTT.

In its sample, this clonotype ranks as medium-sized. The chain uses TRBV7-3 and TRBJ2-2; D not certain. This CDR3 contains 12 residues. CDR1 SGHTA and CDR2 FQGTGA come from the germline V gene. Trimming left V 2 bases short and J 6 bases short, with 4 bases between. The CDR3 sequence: CASSLGAGELFF. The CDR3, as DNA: TGTGCCAGCAGCTTAGGCGCCGGGGAGCTGTTTTTT.

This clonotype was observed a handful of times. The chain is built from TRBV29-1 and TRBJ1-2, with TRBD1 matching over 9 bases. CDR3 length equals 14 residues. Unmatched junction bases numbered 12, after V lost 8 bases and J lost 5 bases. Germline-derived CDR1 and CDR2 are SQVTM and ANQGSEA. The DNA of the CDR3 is TGCAGCTCATCGGGACAGGGAGATTGGTATGGCTACACCTTC. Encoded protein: CSSSGQGDWYGYTF.

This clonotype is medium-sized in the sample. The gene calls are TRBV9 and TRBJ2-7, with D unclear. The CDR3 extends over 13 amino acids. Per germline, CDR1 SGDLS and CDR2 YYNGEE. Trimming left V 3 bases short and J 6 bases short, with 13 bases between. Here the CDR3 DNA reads TGTGCCAGCAGCGCTGCCGGCCCCCTCGAGCAGTACTTC. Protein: CASSAAGPLEQYF. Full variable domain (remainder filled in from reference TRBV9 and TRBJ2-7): DSGVTQTPKHLITATGQRVTLRCSPRSGDLSVYWYQQSLDQGLQFLIQYYNGEERAKGNILERFSAQQFPDLHSELNLSSLELGDSALYFCASSAAGPLEQYFGPGTRLTVT.

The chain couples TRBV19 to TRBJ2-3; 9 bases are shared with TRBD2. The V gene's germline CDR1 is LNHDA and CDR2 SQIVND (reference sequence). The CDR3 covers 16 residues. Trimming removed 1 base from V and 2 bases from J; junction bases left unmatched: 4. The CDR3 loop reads CASSIGLAGNTDTQYF. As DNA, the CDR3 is TGTGCCAGTAGTATAGGTCTAGCGGGGAACACAGATACGCAGTATTTT.

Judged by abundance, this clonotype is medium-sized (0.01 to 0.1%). CDR3 loop: CASSEATGYEQYF. The CDR3 nucleotides read TGTGCCAGCAGCGAAGCCACAGGGTACGAGCAGTACTTC. The chain is built from TRBV27 and TRBJ2-7, with a weak D call TRBD1 (6 bases). CDR1 and CDR2 (germline): MNHEY, SMNVEV (reference sequence). The V and J ends lost 6 bases and 4 bases respectively, with 13 bases between them. CDR3 size: 13 residues.

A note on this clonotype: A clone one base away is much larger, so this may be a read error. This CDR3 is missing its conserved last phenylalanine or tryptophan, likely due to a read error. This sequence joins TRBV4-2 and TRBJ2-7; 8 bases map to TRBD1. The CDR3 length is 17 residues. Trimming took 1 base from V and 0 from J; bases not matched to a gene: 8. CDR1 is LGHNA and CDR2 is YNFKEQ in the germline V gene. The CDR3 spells CASSQVIRQGISYEQYS. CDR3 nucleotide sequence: TGTGCCAGCAGCCAAGTGATAAGACAGGGGATCTCCTACGAGCAGTACTCC.

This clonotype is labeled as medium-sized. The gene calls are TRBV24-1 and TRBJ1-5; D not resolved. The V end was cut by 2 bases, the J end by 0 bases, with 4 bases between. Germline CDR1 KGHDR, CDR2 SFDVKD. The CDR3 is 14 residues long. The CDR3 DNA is TGTGCCACCAGTGATTGGAATAGCAATCAGCCCCAGCATTTT. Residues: CATSDWNSNQPQHF.

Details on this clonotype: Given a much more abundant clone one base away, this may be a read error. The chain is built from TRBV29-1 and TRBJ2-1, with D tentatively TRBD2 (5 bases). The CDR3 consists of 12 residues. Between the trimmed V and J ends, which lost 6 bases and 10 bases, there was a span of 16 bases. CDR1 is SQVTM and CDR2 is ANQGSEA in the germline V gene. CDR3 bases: TGCAGCGTCGAATCTAGCCCCAAAGAGCAGTTCTTC. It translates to CSVESSPKEQFF.

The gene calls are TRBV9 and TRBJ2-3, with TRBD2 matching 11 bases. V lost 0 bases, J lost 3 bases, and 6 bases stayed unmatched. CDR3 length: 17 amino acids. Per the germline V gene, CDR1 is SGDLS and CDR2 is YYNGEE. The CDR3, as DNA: TGTGCCAGCAGCGTAGAAGTAGCGGGGGGGCCAACAGATACGCAGTATTTT. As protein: CASSVEVAGGPTDTQYF.

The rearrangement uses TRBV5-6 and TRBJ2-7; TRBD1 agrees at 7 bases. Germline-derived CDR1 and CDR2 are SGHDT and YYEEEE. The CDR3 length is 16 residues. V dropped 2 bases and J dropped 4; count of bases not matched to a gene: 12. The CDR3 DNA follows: TGTGCCAGCAGCTTACTGCAGGGGGAAAGAGGTTACGAGCAGTACTTC. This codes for CASSLLQGERGYEQYF.